Presented here are 28 T cell receptor beta chains from one specimen sequenced in a study of CD8+ T cells in alopecia areata. The treatment denotes: oral pan-JAK inhibitor, 5-10 mg twice daily. cDNA reverse transcribed from extracted RNA served as the sequencing template. Profiled with immunoSEQ multiplex PCR; TCRdb holds only in-frame clones, not every one. Among about 190,000 clones listed, 45% to 65% were seen once. The input for sequencing was CD4+ T cells sorted from blood, taken at week 4, from a patient treated with tofacitinib. The origin of the receptors is a human donor with alopecia areata.

The chain recombines TRBV7-2 with TRBJ1-3; the match to TRBD1 covers 10 bases. Germline V gives CDR1 SGHTA, CDR2 FQGNSA. The CDR3 is 16 residues long. The ends lost 5 bases at V and 4 bases at J; junction bases unmatched: 8. The CDR3 coding sequence is TGTGCCAGCAGCGCAAGACAGGGGGCGCGAGGAAACACCATATATTTT. This codes for CASSARQGARGNTIYF.

The chain recombines TRBV29-1 with TRBJ2-5; 7 positions agree with TRBD2. CDR1 is SQVTM, CDR2 ANQGSEA, per germline. The CDR3 is 13 amino acids. The V segment lost 4 bases and the J segment 2 bases; nucleotides outside the gene matches: 4. The CDR3 DNA reads TGCAGCGTTGCGGCGGGAGCACAAGAGACCCAGTACTTC. Encoded protein: CSVAAGAQETQYF.

This chain uses TRBV25-1 with TRBJ2-7; 7 bases agree with TRBD1. J was trimmed by 2 bases and V by 9 bases; bases with no gene match: 1. Germline assignment: CDR1 MGHDK and CDR2 SYGVNS. This CDR3 contains 11 residues. In DNA, the CDR3 is TGTGCCAGTAGGGGGCCCTACGAGCAGTACTTC. Translated, it gives CASRGPYEQYF.

V gene TRBV5-1 combines with J gene TRBJ1-6, with D possibly TRBD1 on 5 matching bases. Germline V gene lookup returns CDR1 SGHRS and CDR2 YFSETQ. The ends were cut back, 0 bases at V and 9 bases at J, with 19 bases in the middle. This CDR3 has 17 amino acids. The CDR3 here is CASSLGGRRGISSPLHF. As DNA, the CDR3 is TGCGCCAGCAGCTTGGGAGGCAGAAGGGGTATTAGTTCACCCCTCCACTTT.

The chain uses TRBV2 and TRBJ1-1; D gene unclear. The V end lost 5 bases, the J end lost 0 bases, and 10 bases lay between the germline ends. From germline, CDR1 is SNHLY and CDR2 FYNNEI. This CDR3 has 14 amino acids. The CDR3 region is CASSLDILNTEAFF. CDR3 bases: TGTGCCAGCAGTCTTGACATACTGAACACTGAAGCTTTCTTT.

The chain recombines TRBV28 with TRBJ2-7, with D unresolved. V was shortened by 5 bases and J by 4 bases, with 9 bases between the two germline ends. The CDR3 covers 12 residues. Germline loops: CDR1 MDHEN, CDR2 SYDVKM. CDR3 loop: CASSPTSYEQYF. In DNA form, the CDR3 reads TGTGCCAGCAGTCCAACGTCTTACGAGCAGTACTTC. Together with reference TRBV28 and TRBJ2-7, the CDR3 gives the full variable domain: DVKVTQSSRYLVKRTGEKVFLECVQDMDHENMFWYRQDPGLGLRLIYFSYDVKMKEKGDIPEGYSVSREKKERFSLILESASTNQTSMYLCASSPTSYEQYFGPGTRLTVT.

The gene calls are TRBV29-1 and TRBJ2-2; D gene uncertain. Trimming removed 7 bases at V and 2 bases at J, with 5 bases between. Germline V lookup: CDR1 SQVTM, CDR2 ANQGSEA. The CDR3 sequence is 11 residues long. CDR3 in amino acids: CSAVNTGELFF. DNA of the CDR3: TGCAGCGCTGTTAACACCGGGGAGCTGTTTTTT.

The chain recombines TRBV7-9 with TRBJ2-3; 11 nucleotides line up with TRBD2. The CDR3 has 13 amino acids. V dropped 5 bases and J dropped 5; count of bases not matched to a gene: 0. Germline assignment: CDR1 SEHNR and CDR2 FQNEAQ (reference sequence). The CDR3 protein is CASSGLAGDTQYF. CDR3 coding DNA: TGTGCCAGCAGCGGACTAGCGGGAGATACGCAGTATTTT.

This clone was seen only a few times. The chain links TRBV2 to TRBJ2-7; 8 nucleotides line up with TRBD2. Germline-derived CDR1 and CDR2 are SNHLY and FYNNEI. The CDR3 has 19 amino acids. V gave up 0 bases and J gave up 6 bases; unmatched junction bases: 19. CDR3: CASSEASPAGGIPRLEQYF. CDR3 DNA sequence: TGTGCCAGCAGTGAAGCGTCCCCGGCGGGAGGTATTCCTCGTCTCGAGCAGTACTTC. The variable domain in full, with the rest retrieved from reference TRBV2 and TRBJ2-7, is EPEVTQTPSHQVTQMGQEVILRCVPISNHLYFYWYRQILGQKVEFLVSFYNNEISEKSEIFDDQFSVERPDGSNFTLKIRSTKLEDSAMYFCASSEASPAGGIPRLEQYFGPGTRLTVT.

The chain has TRBV19 and TRBJ2-5; 9 positions match TRBD1. The CDR3 loop spans 13 amino acids. Per germline, CDR1 LNHDA and CDR2 SQIVND (reference sequence). V trimming: 10 bases; J trimming: 4 bases; junction bases outside the gene matches: 7. CDR3 protein: CATLGQGRETQYF. CDR3 bases: TGTGCCACCTTGGGACAGGGACGAGAGACCCAGTACTTC. Using reference TRBV19 and TRBJ2-5 for the parts outside the CDR3, the full variable domain is DGGITQSPKYLFRKEGQNVTLSCEQNLNHDAMYWYRQDPGQGLRLIYYSQIVNDFQKGDIAEGYSVSREKKESFPLTVTSAQKNPTAFYLCATLGQGRETQYFGPGTRLLVL.

This clone was seen only a few times. The chain links TRBV21-1 to TRBJ2-1; the DNA was not used to check the table's D call, TRBD2. TRBV21-1 is deemed a pseudogene. The CDR3 consists of 15 residues. CDR3 loop: CANSPTGWNNNEQFF. CDR3 DNA sequence: TGTGCCAACTCCCCGACCGGGTGGAATAACAATGAGCAGTTCTTC.

This chain's CDR3 is CASSLGTSGRGNEQFF. The CDR3 nucleotides read TGCGCCAGCAGCTTGGGAACTAGCGGGAGAGGCAATGAGCAGTTCTTC. The genes are TRBV5-1 and TRBJ2-1; 11 nucleotides align to TRBD2. Per germline, CDR1 SGHRS and CDR2 YFSETQ. The CDR3 totals 16 residues. V gave up 0 bases and J gave up 6 bases; unmatched junction bases: 5.

The chain is built from TRBV2 and TRBJ2-3; the match to TRBD1 covers 8 bases. The CDR3 is 13 residues long. The junction had 4 bases not matched to a gene; V was cut back by 6 bases and J by 5 bases. In germline, CDR1 is SNHLY, CDR2 FYNNEI. The CDR3 bases are TGTGCCAGCAGACAGGGGGGAGGAGATACGCAGTATTTT. Amino acid sequence: CASRQGGGDTQYF.

V and J are TRBV2 and TRBJ1-1, with unresolved D. There are 15 residues in the CDR3. Germline loops: CDR1 SNHLY, CDR2 FYNNEI. V was shortened by 7 bases and J by 1 base, with 16 bases between the two germline ends. The CDR3 DNA is TGTGCCAGCACTCCCGGGAGGGCGACGAACACTGAAGCTTTCTTT. Translation gives CASTPGRATNTEAFF.

The chain carries TRBV30 and TRBJ1-1; 9 bases are a match to TRBD1. Unmatched junction bases numbered 5, after V lost 1 base and J lost 2 bases. This CDR3 contains 15 residues. Looked up from germline, CDR1 is GTSNPN and CDR2 is SVGIG (reference sequence). The CDR3 spells CAWSGRDRANTEAFF. Here the CDR3 DNA reads TGTGCCTGGAGTGGTCGGGACAGGGCAAACACTGAAGCTTTCTTT.

The CDR3 reads CSSPRSDYNEQFF. In DNA, the CDR3 is TGCAGCTCCCCCCGGAGCGACTACAATGAGCAGTTCTTC. This sequence joins TRBV29-1 and TRBJ2-1; D is unclear. Trimming took 8 bases from V and 3 from J, leaving 14 bases between them. CDR1 SQVTM and CDR2 ANQGSEA come from the germline V gene. The CDR3 consists of 13 residues.

This sequence joins TRBV5-1 and TRBJ2-1; a weak D match, TRBD2 (5 bases). CDR3 length: 15 residues. The germline CDR1 and CDR2 sequences are SGHRS and YFSETQ. The germline V and J ends were trimmed by 4 bases and 5 bases, with 16 bases remaining between them. CDR3 sequence (DNA): TGCGCCAGCAGCCCCGCCCCAGCGGAAAACAATGAGCAGTTCTTC. Residues: CASSPAPAENNEQFF.

V usage is TRBV30 and J usage is TRBJ2-5, with TRBD2 matching over 9 bases. This CDR3 contains 12 residues. With V trimmed by 3 bases and J by 8 bases, 4 bases remained unmatched. Germline values: CDR1 GTSNPN, CDR2 SVGIG (reference sequence). CDR3 nucleotides: TGTGCCTGGAGCCCTAGCGGGGAAACCCAGTACTTC. Its translation is CAWSPSGETQYF.

V and J are TRBV29-1 and TRBJ2-2, with TRBD1 identical over 8 bases. There are 15 residues in the CDR3. V lost 7 bases and J lost 5; bases outside the gene matches: 12. Germline V CDR1 and CDR2: SQVTM, ANQGSEA. CDR3 loop: CSASKEQGATGELFF. CDR3 nucleotides: TGCAGCGCCTCCAAGGAGCAGGGGGCGACCGGGGAGCTGTTTTTT.

The chain links TRBV4-1 to TRBJ2-2, with D maybe TRBD2 (6 bases). Trimming took off 3 bases at V and 5 bases at J, with 10 bases between the two ends. The CDR3 extends over 14 amino acids. CDR1 MGHRA and CDR2 YSYEKL come from the germline V gene. For the CDR3, the DNA is TGCGCCAGCAGCCAGCCAGGGAGGACCGGGGAGCTGTTTTTT. Residues: CASSQPGRTGELFF.

This clone was detected only a few times. The chain has TRBV30 and TRBJ1-2, with 9 bases lining up with TRBD1. Unmatched junction bases numbered 12, after V lost 4 bases and J lost 0 bases. Germline loops: CDR1 GTSNPN, CDR2 SVGIG (reference sequence). The length of the CDR3 is 17 residues. CDR3: CAWKKLGQGTSNYGYTF. CDR3 DNA sequence: TGTGCCTGGAAGAAGCTGGGACAGGGAACTTCTAACTATGGCTACACCTTC.

In this sample, this clone turned up a few times. This chain links TRBV5-1 with TRBJ2-1; 11 bases are shared with TRBD2. The CDR3 totals 15 residues. The germline V gene has CDR1 SGHRS and CDR2 YFSETQ. The ends lost 7 bases at V and 6 bases at J; junction bases unmatched: 9. This chain's CDR3 is CASYPGTSGTNEQFF. Written as DNA, the CDR3 is TGCGCCAGCTACCCGGGGACTAGCGGAACCAATGAGCAGTTCTTC.

The chain joins TRBV20-1 to TRBJ2-5; D may be TRBD2 (5 bases). The V gene's germline CDR1 is DFQATT and CDR2 SNEGSKA (reference sequence). The CDR3 consists of 11 residues. V shed 0 bases and J shed 7 bases, with 6 bases lying between them. The CDR3 nucleotides are TGCAGTGCTAGAGATGGAGGGACCCAGTACTTC. It is translated as CSARDGGTQYF.

The V and J genes are TRBV29-1 and TRBJ2-7; weak D call: TRBD2 (6 bases). CDR1 SQVTM and CDR2 ANQGSEA come from the germline V gene. There are 12 residues in the CDR3. Between the trimmed V and J ends, which lost 0 bases and 4 bases, there was a span of 7 bases. CDR3 amino acids: CSVEEEGYEQYF. The CDR3 DNA is TGCAGCGTTGAAGAGGAGGGATACGAGCAGTACTTC.

This rearrangement joins TRBV11-3 to TRBJ2-1; no definite D call. Germline V gives CDR1 SGHNT, CDR2 YENEEA. The V and J ends lost 5 bases and 9 bases respectively, with 20 bases between them. This CDR3 has 15 amino acids. The CDR3 nucleotides read TGTGCCAGCAGCCAAACTTTGGCAGCGATCAGTGAGCAGTTCTTC. Translating it yields CASSQTLAAISEQFF.

The chain couples TRBV28 to TRBJ2-5; D unclear. CDR3 size: 15 residues. V was clipped by 5 bases and J by 2 bases, with 15 bases between them. Per the germline V gene, CDR1 is MDHEN and CDR2 is SYDVKM. CDR3 sequence reads: CASSQTWTPQETQYF. The DNA of the CDR3 is TGTGCCAGCAGTCAGACATGGACGCCGCAAGAGACCCAGTACTTC. Using reference TRBV28 and TRBJ2-5 for the parts outside the CDR3, the full variable domain is DVKVTQSSRYLVKRTGEKVFLECVQDMDHENMFWYRQDPGLGLRLIYFSYDVKMKEKGDIPEGYSVSREKKERFSLILESASTNQTSMYLCASSQTWTPQETQYFGPGTRLLVL.

The chain employs TRBV15 and TRBJ2-7; D not resolved. Trimming removed 1 base from V and 1 base from J, with 8 bases in between. This CDR3 is built from 14 residues. Germline lookup yields CDR1 LNHNV and CDR2 YYDKDF (reference sequence). The CDR3 loop is CATSRGGGSYEQYF. As DNA, the CDR3 is TGTGCCACCAGCAGAGGGGGTGGGTCCTACGAGCAGTACTTC.

This clone was seen a few times. The chain has TRBV29-1 and TRBJ2-3; D is undetermined. The CDR3 runs 13 residues. Germline loops: CDR1 SQVTM, CDR2 ANQGSEA. V gave up 3 bases and J gave up 3 bases, with 10 bases separating them. The CDR3 region has the DNA TGCAGCGTTGAGGGGAAAGGAACAGATACGCAGTATTTT. Its translation: CSVEGKGTDTQYF.